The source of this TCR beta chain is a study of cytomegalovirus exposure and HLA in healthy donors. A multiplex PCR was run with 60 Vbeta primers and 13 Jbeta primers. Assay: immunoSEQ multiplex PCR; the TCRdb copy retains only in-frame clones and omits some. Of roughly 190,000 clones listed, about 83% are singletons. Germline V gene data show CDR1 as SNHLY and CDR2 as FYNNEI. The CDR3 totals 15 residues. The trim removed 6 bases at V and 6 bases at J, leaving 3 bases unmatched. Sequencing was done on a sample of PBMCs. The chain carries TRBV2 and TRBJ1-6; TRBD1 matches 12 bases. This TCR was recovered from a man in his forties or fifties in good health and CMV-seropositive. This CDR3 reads CASSRDRGLNSPLHF. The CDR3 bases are TGTGCCAGCAGCCGGGACAGGGGGCTTAATTCACCCCTCCACTTT.